The subject of this entry is one T cell receptor (beta chain). Its antigen is undetermined. This CDR3 is missing its conserved last phenylalanine or tryptophan, likely due to a read error. RNA was extracted from bulk tissue without any cell sorting. In germline, CDR1 is SGHAT, CDR2 FQNNGV. The CDR3 runs to 13 residues. The entry originates in a study of tumor and adjacent non-tumor tissue in lung cancer. In the study overall: Each sample yielded approximately 4.2 million productive TCRbeta reads on average. Overall study results and limits: Tumor tissue had significantly higher TCR diversity than normal lung. Shorter survival was associated with higher TCR diversity in tumors.

TCRbeta libraries were built with three rounds of nested PCR, modified from ARM-PCR. TCRdb reanalysed the multiplex PCR reads using MiXCR and keeps one entry per CDR3 protein. The sample lists around 200,000 distinct CDR3 sequences; over 55% were seen once. The receptor's source is a man between 60 and 75 years old with non-small cell lung cancer. The chain is built from TRBV11-2 and TRBJ1-6; D is uncertain. Sequencing was performed on lung tumor tissue. The CDR3 here is CASSSQSNSPLHY. Here the CDR3 DNA reads TGTGCTAGCAGCTCCCAGTCTAACTCACCCCTCCACTAT.